The following is a TCR beta chain sequence with its context. The sample belongs to a study of blood T cell repertoires in COVID-19. Study-level background: Material from acute and convalescent COVID-19 was sourced from the United States, Italy and Spain. Sources were T cells, B-cell-depleted T cells, or PBMCs; the material itself was cDNA or gDNA.

V shed 5 bases and J shed 4 bases, with 11 bases lying between them. This CDR3 is 13 amino acids long. Authors' analysis steps: Reference gene primer amplification gave estimated nucleated cell counts. Sequencing was performed with immunoSEQ multiplex PCR; in TCRdb, only in-frame clones are kept and a portion is missing. V, J and clone size were drawn from that table, and D and trimming were deduced from the DNA. Seen here are about 230,000 clones, 65% to 85% observed once, and the top ten hold roughly 8.6%. The sample taken for sequencing was peripheral blood. This TCR came from a man aged 40-49 years with active or convalescent COVID-19. The chain carries TRBV12-3 or TRBV12-4 and TRBJ1-1; no firm D call. This CDR3 reads CASSPRVFTEAFF. The CDR3 nucleotides read TGTGCCAGCAGTCCGAGGGTATTCACTGAAGCTTTCTTT.